This entry concerns a single TCR beta chain. This specimen comes from a study of blood T cell repertoires in COVID-19. Study context: Material from acute and convalescent COVID-19 was sourced from the United States, Italy and Spain.

Trimming cost V 4 bases and J 3 bases, with 22 bases left between them. This CDR3 has 17 residues. Per the germline V gene, CDR1 is SEHNR and CDR2 is FQNEAQ (reference sequence). TCRdb keeps only in-frame clones here, not all; method: immunoSEQ multiplex PCR. Among some 190,000 clones, 70% to 90% were seen once, and the ten largest hold about 6.8%. Sequencing input: peripheral blood. The chain couples TRBV7-9 to TRBJ2-7; TRBD2 is a possible D gene (6 bases). This TCR was recovered from a middle-aged woman who had recovered from COVID-19. In DNA form, the CDR3 reads TGTGCCAGCAGCTCCCTAAGGGCTAGCGACGATTTCTACGAGCAGTACTTC. It is translated as CASSSLRASDDFYEQYF.